This passage covers 10 T cell receptor beta chains from one sample sequenced in a study of T cell changes during pregnancy in multiple sclerosis. Here immunoSEQ multiplex PCR was the method, and the copy in TCRdb shows in-frame clones only, minus some. The sample includes some 87,000 clones, around 94% of them seen just once. The starting material was peripheral blood, obtained in the first trimester of pregnancy. These receptors came from a female donor with multiple sclerosis, enrolled in a pregnancy study.

This clone was counted at least ten times. The genes are TRBV6-5 and TRBJ1-1; D unresolved. Germline-derived CDR1 and CDR2 are MNHEY and SVGAGI. V dropped 3 bases and J dropped 4 bases, with 9 bases sitting between them. The CDR3 covers 13 residues. CDR3 sequence (DNA): TGTGCCAGCAGTTATAACGAGGGCACTGAAGCTTTCTTT. This sequence encodes CASSYNEGTEAFF.

V gene TRBV6-1 combines with J gene TRBJ1-2; 7 bases are shared with TRBD1. Per the germline V gene, CDR1 is MNHNS and CDR2 is SASEGT. This CDR3 spans 15 amino acids. The V gene end was trimmed by 4 bases and the J gene end by 4 bases; junction bases not matched to a gene: 9. CDR3 coding DNA: TGTGCCAGCAGTGCTGGACAGGTCAACGTCTATGGCTACACCTTC. It codes for CASSAGQVNVYGYTF.

V gene TRBV5-1 combines with J gene TRBJ1-4; no definite D call. V lost 4 bases to trimming and J lost 7 bases, with 17 bases between them. This CDR3 region has 15 residues. Germline assignment: CDR1 SGHRS and CDR2 YFSETQ. In nucleotides, the CDR3 is TGCGCCAGCAGCCCCCTGGAGATCAGCAGTGAAAAACTGTTTTTT. The encoded protein is CASSPLEISSEKLFF.

V is TRBV7-9 and J is TRBJ2-7, with TRBD1 identical over 9 bases. Germline V CDR1 and CDR2: SEHNR, FQNEAQ (reference sequence). The CDR3 has 16 residues. The J segment lost 6 bases and the V segment lost 4 bases, leaving 13 bases of the junction unmatched. DNA of the CDR3: TGTGCCAGCAGCTCTTATGGGGGGACAGGGAGAACCGAGCAGTACTTC. As protein: CASSSYGGTGRTEQYF.

The chain combines TRBV5-4 with TRBJ2-5; 15 positions match TRBD2. Unmatched junction bases numbered 2, after V lost 4 bases and J lost 4 bases. Per the germline V gene, CDR1 is SGHNT and CDR2 is YYREEE (reference sequence). The CDR3 length is 15 residues. The CDR3 loop is CASSGGLAGGETQYF. CDR3 DNA: TGTGCCAGCAGCGGGGGACTAGCGGGAGGAGAGACCCAGTACTTC.

The chain is built from TRBV7-8 and TRBJ2-1; 9 positions agree with TRBD2. Germline values: CDR1 SGHVS, CDR2 FQNEAQ. The CDR3 totals 15 residues. Germline trimming cut 2 bases from V and 7 bases from J; bases unmatched to any gene: 6. The CDR3 bases are TGTGCCAGCAGCTTAACCGGGCTAGCGGGGAATGAGCAGTTCTTC. It yields the protein CASSLTGLAGNEQFF.

The rearrangement joins TRBV4-3 to TRBJ2-1, with a possible D match to TRBD2 (5 bases). The V and J ends lost 1 base and 5 bases respectively, with 9 bases between them. Germline assignment: CDR1 LGHNA and CDR2 YSLEER. This CDR3 is built from 14 residues. In DNA, the CDR3 is TGCGCCAGCAGCCAAGGACTATCCAACAATGAGCAGTTCTTC. Translating gives CASSQGLSNNEQFF.

As for this clone: Germline is not matched at one junction end, which may reflect a read error. The chain couples TRBV7-7 to TRBJ2-1, with TRBD2 matching over 7 bases. The germline V gene encodes CDR1 SSHAT and CDR2 FNYEAQ (reference sequence). The CDR3 is made up of 14 amino acids. In DNA, the CDR3 is TGTGCTAGCAGCTTAGTGGGACTAACCAATGAGCAGTTCTTC. This sequence encodes CASSLVGLTNEQFF.

CDR3 protein: CAWGPRQGSEKLFF. The CDR3 bases are TGTGCCTGGGGCCCTCGACAGGGGAGTGAAAAACTGTTTTTT. The rearrangement links TRBV30 to TRBJ1-4, with 8 positions matching TRBD1. The V gene end was trimmed by 5 bases and the J gene end by 7 bases; junction bases not matched to a gene: 9. Germline V CDR1 and CDR2: GTSNPN, SVGIG (reference sequence). The CDR3 runs 14 residues.

The rearrangement joins TRBV29-1 to TRBJ2-7, with 9 nucleotides matching TRBD1. This CDR3 contains 13 residues. Germline loops: CDR1 SQVTM, CDR2 ANQGSEA. V dropped 7 bases and J dropped 3; count of bases not matched to a gene: 7. The CDR3 loop is CSASGQGFYEQYF. CDR3 DNA sequence: TGCAGCGCCTCGGGACAGGGTTTCTACGAGCAGTACTTC.